The entry below describes one T cell receptor (beta chain). What it binds is unknown. The sample is drawn from a study of OX40 agonist ivuxolimab in advanced cancers. Overall study: Eligibility admitted prior anti-PD-1, anti-PD-L1 or anti-CTLA-4 therapy; 40% had some. Three partial responders included one hepatocellular carcinoma patient and two cutaneous melanoma patients.

Study results and limitations: Mean expanded clone counts were higher in CD8+ than CD4+ T cells. Partial responders treated at 0.1-3.0 mg/kg exhibited clonal expansion among the lowest measured.

Sequencing used immunoSEQ multiplex PCR; TCRdb keeps in-frame clones, though not all of them. The sample lists 70,000 to 85,000 clones, about 86% occurring once. Germline V gene data show CDR1 as SNHLY and CDR2 as FYNNEI. This CDR3 comprises 15 residues. Unmatched junction bases numbered 6, after V lost 3 bases and J lost 8 bases. This sample comprised CD4+ or CD8+ T cells sorted from blood, obtained in a trial of the OX40 agonist ivuxolimab. The chain joins TRBV2 to TRBJ2-3; the match to TRBD2 covers 12 bases. The TCR sequence derives from an adult with an advanced solid tumor such as melanoma, head and neck, liver or kidney cancer. The CDR3 loop reads CASSEASGRGGTQYF. DNA for the CDR3: TGTGCCAGCAGTGAGGCTAGCGGGAGGGGGGGTACGCAGTATTTT.